This T cell receptor (beta chain) was recorded in a study of shared clonotypes between healthy human individuals. TCRdb keeps only in-frame clones here, not all; method: immunoSEQ multiplex PCR. In the table there are millions of clones, about 95% of which are singletons. This clone appeared once. Within the sample, other DNA sequences also encode this same CDR3. The V gene lost 0 bases and the J gene lost 5 bases, with 8 bases spanning the gap. Germline V gene sequence: CDR1 SGHNT, CDR2 YYREEE (reference sequence). The CDR3 runs to 14 residues. The sequencing input was naive CD4+ T cells sorted from blood. Described subset: CD45RA+ positively selected. The chain combines TRBV5-4 with TRBJ2-2, with a tentative D call TRBD1 (6 bases). The receptor was derived from a man younger than 35 in good health. The CDR3: CASSLEGGTGELFF. In nucleotides, the CDR3 is TGTGCCAGCAGCTTGGAAGGGGGTACCGGGGAGCTGTTTTTT.